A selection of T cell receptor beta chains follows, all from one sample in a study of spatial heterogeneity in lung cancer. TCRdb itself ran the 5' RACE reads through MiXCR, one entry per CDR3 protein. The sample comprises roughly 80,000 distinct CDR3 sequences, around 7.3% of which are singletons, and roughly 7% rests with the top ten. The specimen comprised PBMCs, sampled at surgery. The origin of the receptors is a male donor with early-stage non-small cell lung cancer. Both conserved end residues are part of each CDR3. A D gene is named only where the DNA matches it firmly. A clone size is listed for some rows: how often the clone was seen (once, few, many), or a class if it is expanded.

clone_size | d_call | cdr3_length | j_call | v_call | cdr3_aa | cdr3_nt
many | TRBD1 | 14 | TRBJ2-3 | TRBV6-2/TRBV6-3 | CASSYSSGTGDANF | TGTGCCAGCAGTTACTCGTCCGGGACAGGGGACGCGAATTTT
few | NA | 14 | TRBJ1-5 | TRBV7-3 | CASSLTNQGQPQHF | TGTGCCAGCAGCTTAACGAACCAGGGTCAGCCCCAGCATTTT
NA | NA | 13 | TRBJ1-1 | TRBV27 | CASSGRTNTEAFF | TGTGCCAGCAGTGGACGGACCAACACTGAAGCTTTCTTT
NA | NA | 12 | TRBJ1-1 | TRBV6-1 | CASRREGSEAFF | TGTGCCAGCAGGCGGGAGGGCTCTGAAGCTTTCTTT
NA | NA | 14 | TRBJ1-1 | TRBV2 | CASSEDGGLREAFF | TGTGCCAGCAGTGAAGACGGGGGCCTACGGGAAGCTTTCTTT
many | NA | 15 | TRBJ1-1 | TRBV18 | CASSPQGSMNTEAFF | TGTGCCAGCTCACCTCAGGGCTCGATGAACACTGAAGCTTTCTTT
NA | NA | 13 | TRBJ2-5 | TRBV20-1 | CSAPRVPEETQYF | TGCAGTGCTCCCCGGGTCCCGGAGGAGACCCAGTACTTC
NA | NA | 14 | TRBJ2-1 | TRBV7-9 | CASSFFGQTNEQFF | TGTGCCAGCAGCTTCTTCGGACAGACCAATGAGCAGTTCTTC
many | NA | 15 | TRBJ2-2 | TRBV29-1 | CSVRIGGSDTGELFF | TGCAGCGTTCGTATCGGCGGTTCGGACACCGGGGAGCTGTTTTTT
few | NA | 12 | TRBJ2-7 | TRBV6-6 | CASSHLRDEQYF | TGTGCCAGCAGTCACCTCCGGGACGAGCAGTACTTC
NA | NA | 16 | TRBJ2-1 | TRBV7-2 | CASSLSGSLLYNEQFF | TGTGCCAGCAGCTTATCCGGGAGTTTACTTTACAATGAGCAGTTCTTC
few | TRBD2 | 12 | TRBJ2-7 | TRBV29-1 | CSVGGSLYEQYF | TGCAGCGTTGGCGGGAGCCTTTACGAGCAGTACTTC
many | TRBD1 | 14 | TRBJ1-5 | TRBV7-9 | CASSPDRDIQPQHF | TGTGCCAGCAGCCCTGACAGGGATATTCAACCCCAGCATTTT
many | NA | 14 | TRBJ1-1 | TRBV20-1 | CSARNRGMNTEAFF | TGCAGTGCTAGAAACCGGGGGATGAACACTGAAGCTTTCTTT
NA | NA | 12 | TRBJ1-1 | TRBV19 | CASRPGNTEAFF | TGTGCCAGTAGGCCAGGGAACACTGAAGCTTTCTTT
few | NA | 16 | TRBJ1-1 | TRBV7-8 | CASSLALAGEDTEAFF | TGTGCCAGCAGCTTAGCGTTGGCAGGGGAAGACACTGAAGCTTTCTTT
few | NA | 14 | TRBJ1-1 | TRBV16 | CASSRPGRRTEAFF | TGTGCCAGCAGCCGTCCAGGTAGGAGGACTGAAGCTTTCTTT
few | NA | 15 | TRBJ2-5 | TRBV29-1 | CSVVPAASPGETQYF | TGCAGCGTTGTCCCGGCAGCCTCACCGGGGGAGACCCAGTACTTC
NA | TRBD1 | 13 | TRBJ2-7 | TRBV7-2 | CASSSGQLNEQYF | TGTGCCAGCAGCTCGGGACAGCTCAACGAGCAGTACTTC
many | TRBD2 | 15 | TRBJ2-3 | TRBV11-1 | CASSPLAVSTDTQYF | TGTGCCAGCAGCCCGCTAGCGGTTAGTACAGATACGCAGTATTTT
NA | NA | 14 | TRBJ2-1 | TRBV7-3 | CASSFDYGGNEQFF | TGTGCCAGCAGCTTTGACTATGGAGGCAATGAGCAGTTCTTC
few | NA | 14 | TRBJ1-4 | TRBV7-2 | CASSLQGGSEKLFF | TGTGCCAGCTCACTGCAAGGAGGGTCTGAAAAACTGTTTTTT
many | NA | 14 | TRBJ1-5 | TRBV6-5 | CASSYSQGRQPQHF | TGTGCCAGCAGTTACTCCCAGGGACGACAGCCCCAGCATTTT
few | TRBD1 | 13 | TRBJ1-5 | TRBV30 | CAWSGQDNQPQHF | TGTGCCTGGAGCGGACAGGATAATCAGCCCCAGCATTTT
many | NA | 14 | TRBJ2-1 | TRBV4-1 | CASSHLKPGNEQFF | TGCGCCAGCAGCCACTTAAAACCGGGGAATGAGCAGTTCTTC
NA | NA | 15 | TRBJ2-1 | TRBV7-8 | CASSLAYQGYNEQFF | TGTGCCAGCAGCTTAGCGTACCAGGGCTACAATGAGCAGTTCTTC
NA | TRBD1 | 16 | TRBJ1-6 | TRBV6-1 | CASSELQGAGGSPLHF | TGTGCCAGCAGTGAACTCCAGGGGGCAGGTGGTTCACCCCTCCACTTT
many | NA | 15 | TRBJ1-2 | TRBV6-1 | CASSEVVGDSYGYTF | TGTGCCAGCAGTGAAGTTGTCGGTGATTCCTATGGCTACACCTTC
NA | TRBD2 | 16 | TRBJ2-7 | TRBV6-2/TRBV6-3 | CASSTRSSGSVYEQYF | TGTGCCAGCAGTACCCGTAGTAGCGGGAGTGTCTACGAGCAGTACTTC
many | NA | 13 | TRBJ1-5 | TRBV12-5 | CASGWADNQPQHF | TGTGCTAGTGGGTGGGCGGATAATCAGCCCCAGCATTTT
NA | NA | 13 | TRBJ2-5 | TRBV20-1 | CSARLSAQETQYF | TGCAGTGCTAGACTTAGCGCCCAAGAGACCCAGTACTTC
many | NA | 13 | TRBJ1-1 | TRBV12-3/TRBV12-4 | CASSFYGETEAFF | TGTGCCAGCAGTTTCTACGGGGAAACTGAAGCTTTCTTT
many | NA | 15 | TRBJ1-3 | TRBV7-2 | CASSWRDTAGNTIYF | TGTGCCAGCAGTTGGCGGGACACTGCTGGAAACACCATATATTTT
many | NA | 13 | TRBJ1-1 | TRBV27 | CASSRGMTSEAFF | TGTGCCAGCAGTAGGGGCATGACTTCTGAAGCTTTCTTT
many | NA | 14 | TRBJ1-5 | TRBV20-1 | CSASPMGSNQPQHF | TGCAGTGCTAGTCCCATGGGAAGCAATCAGCCCCAGCATTTT
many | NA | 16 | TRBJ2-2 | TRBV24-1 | CATSDAGIQDTGELFF | TGTGCCACCAGTGATGCAGGGATTCAGGACACCGGGGAGCTGTTTTTT
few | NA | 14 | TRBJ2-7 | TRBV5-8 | CASSLLLIRYEQYF | TGTGCCAGCAGCTTGCTCTTGATACGATACGAGCAGTACTTC
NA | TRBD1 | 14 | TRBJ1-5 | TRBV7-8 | CAGSYDRGRQPQHF | TGTGCCGGCAGTTATGACAGGGGGAGACAGCCCCAGCATTTT
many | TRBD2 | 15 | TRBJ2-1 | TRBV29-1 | CSVASGRPSYNEQFF | TGCAGCGTTGCTAGCGGGAGGCCCTCCTACAATGAGCAGTTCTTC
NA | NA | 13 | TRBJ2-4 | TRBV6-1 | CASRELAKNIQYF | TGTGCCAGCAGGGAGCTAGCCAAAAACATTCAGTACTTC
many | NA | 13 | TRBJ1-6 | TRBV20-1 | CSARGSGIAPLHF | TGCAGTGCTAGAGGCTCTGGGATAGCACCCCTCCACTTT